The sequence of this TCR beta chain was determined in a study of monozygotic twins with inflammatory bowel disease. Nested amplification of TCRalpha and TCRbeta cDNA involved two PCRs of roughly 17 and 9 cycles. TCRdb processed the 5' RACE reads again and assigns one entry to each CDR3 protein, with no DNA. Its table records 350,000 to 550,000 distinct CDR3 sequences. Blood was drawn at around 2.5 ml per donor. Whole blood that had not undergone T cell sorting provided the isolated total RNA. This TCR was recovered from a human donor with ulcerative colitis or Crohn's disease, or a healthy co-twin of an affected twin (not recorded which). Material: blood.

The CDR3 sequence is CASSMRARASSYNEQFF. The J gene is TRBJ2-1, the V gene TRBV14; the TRBD2 assignment by TCRdb is unverifiable without DNA. The CDR3 contains 17 residues. The V gene's germline CDR1 is SGHDN and CDR2 FVKESK.